The subject of this entry is one T cell receptor beta chain. This specimen comes from a study of control samples from healthy donors and cancer patients. Germline CDR1 and CDR2: SGHRS and YFSETQ. V dropped 5 bases and J dropped 0 bases, with 12 bases sitting between them. The CDR3 is 15 residues long. The protocol was immunoSEQ multiplex PCR, while the TCRdb copy is restricted to in-frame clones and leaves out a portion. The sample records 65,000 to 100,000 clones, roughly nine tenths being singletons. Sequenced material: blood. V gene TRBV5-1 combines with J gene TRBJ1-3; D remains ambiguous. The TCR originated in a man aged 45 to 65 in good health. Here the CDR3 DNA reads TGCGCCAGCAGACTCGGCGCAGCCTCTGGAAACACCATATATTTT. It yields the protein CASRLGAASGNTIYF.